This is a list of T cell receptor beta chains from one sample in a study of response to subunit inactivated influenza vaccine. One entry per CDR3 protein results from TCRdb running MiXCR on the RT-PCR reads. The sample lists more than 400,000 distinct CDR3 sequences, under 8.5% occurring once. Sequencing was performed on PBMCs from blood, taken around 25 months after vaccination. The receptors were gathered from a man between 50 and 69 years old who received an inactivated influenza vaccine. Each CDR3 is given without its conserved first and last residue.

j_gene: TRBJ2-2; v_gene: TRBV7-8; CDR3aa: ASSLDLPGLPGELF
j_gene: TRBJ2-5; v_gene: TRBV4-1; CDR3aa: ASSQDGAGEETQY
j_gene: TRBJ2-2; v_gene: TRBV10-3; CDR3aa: AISEPGQGAYGELF
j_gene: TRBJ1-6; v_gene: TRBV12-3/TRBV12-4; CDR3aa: ASSLGQNYNSPLH
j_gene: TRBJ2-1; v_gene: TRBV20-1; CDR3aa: SARDSGSASGPQGF
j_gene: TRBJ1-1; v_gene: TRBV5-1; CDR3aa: ASSLVIWGDEAF
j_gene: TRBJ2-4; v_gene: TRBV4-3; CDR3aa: ASSQDGTGKNIQY
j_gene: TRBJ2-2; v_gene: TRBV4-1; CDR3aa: ASSHGLAGSGELF
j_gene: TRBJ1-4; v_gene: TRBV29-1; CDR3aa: TIGDNEKLF
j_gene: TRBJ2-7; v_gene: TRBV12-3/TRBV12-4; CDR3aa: ASSMNRLLEQY
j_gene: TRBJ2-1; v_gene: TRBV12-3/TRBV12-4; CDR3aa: ASRTQGKGRDEQF
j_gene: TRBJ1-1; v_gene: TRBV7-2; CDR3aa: ASSLSRGQTEAF
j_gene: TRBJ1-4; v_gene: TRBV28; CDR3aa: ASSLTAEKLF
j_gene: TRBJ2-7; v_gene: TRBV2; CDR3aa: ASSEFTVGSYEQY
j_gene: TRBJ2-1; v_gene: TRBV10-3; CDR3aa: AITRDGGSGEQF
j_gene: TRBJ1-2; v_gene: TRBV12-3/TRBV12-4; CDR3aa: ASSPSTGVQDYGYT
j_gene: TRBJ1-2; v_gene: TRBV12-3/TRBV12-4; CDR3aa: ASTELPVESRYGYT
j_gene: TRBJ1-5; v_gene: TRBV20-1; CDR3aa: SARRQGAQPQH
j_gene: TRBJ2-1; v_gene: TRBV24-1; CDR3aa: ATSDFLGQGDYNEQF
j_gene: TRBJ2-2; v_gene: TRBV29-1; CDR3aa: SAKIPGGGELF
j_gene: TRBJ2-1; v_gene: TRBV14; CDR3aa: ASSLGPYRVNEQF
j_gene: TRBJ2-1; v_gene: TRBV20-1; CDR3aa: SATSAGLYNEQF
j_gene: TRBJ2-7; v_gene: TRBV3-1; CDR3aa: ASSQSFGDTFPYEQY
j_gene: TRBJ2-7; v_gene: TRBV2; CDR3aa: ASSGGVGAHEQY
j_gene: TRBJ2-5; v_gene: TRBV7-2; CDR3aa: ASTDRGRQETQY
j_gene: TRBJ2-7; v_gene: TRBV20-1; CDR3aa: SASGTSSYEQY
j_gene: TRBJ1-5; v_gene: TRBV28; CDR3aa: ASSTDRTQH
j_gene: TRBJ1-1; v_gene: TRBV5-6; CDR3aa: ASSLRRGQVSRAF
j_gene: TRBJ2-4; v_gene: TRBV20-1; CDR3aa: SATGLAGGGVGNIQY
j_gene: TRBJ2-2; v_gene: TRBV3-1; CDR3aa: ASSLGFGPGELF
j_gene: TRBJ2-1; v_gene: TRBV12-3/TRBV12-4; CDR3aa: ASSLGAGDLYEQF
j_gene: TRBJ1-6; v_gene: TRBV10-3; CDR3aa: AISVDRDGSPLH
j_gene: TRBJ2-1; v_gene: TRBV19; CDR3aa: ASSRDQGVFGRTKVGKQF
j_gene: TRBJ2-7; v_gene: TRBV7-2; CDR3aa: ASSLISAGGWSEQY
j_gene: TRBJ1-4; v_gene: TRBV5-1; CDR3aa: ASSSGGSDEKLF
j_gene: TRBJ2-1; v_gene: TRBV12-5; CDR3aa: ASGSGTGGNNEQF
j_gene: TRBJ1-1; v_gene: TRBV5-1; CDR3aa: ASSLAVGTEAF
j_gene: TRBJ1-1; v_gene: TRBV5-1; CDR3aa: ASSLANSLTTGGTEAF
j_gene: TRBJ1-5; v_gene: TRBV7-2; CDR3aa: ASSPGQADQPQH
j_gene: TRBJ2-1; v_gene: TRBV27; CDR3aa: AVGTSGSLSEQF
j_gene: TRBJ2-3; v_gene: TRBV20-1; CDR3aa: SARGGLAGEKDTQY
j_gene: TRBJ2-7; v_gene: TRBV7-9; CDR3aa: ASSLQGQLYEQY
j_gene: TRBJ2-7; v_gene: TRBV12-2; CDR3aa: ASRLGGHEQY
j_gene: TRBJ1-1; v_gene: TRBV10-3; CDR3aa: AIRGTGGIAEAF
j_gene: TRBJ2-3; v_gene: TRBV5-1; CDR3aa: ASTLRGGGPPDTQY